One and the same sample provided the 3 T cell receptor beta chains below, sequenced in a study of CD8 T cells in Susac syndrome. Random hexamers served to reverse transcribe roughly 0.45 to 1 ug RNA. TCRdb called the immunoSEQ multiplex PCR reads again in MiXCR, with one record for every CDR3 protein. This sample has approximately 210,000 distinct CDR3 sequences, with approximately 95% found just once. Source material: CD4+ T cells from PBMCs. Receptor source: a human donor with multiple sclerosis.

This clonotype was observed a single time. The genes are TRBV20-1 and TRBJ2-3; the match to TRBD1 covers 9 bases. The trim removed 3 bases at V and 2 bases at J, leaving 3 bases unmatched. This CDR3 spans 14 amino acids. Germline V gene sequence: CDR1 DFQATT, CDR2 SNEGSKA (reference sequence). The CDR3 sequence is CSASGTGNTDTQYF. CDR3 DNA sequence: TGCAGTGCTAGTGGGACAGGGAACACAGATACGCAGTATTTT.

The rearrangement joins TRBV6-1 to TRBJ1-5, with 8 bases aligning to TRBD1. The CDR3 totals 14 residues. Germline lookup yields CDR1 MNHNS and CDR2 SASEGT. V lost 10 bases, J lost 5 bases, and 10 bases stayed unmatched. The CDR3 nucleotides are TGTGCCAACAAGCCCGGACAGGGTCATCAGCCCCAGCATTTT. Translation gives CANKPGQGHQPQHF.

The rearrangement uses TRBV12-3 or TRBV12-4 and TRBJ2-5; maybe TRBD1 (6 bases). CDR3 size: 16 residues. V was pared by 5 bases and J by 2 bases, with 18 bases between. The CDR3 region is CASSRIADSFQETQYF. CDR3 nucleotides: TGTGCCAGCAGTCGCATCGCGGACAGCTTTCAAGAGACCCAGTACTTC.